These 10 T cell receptor beta chains were all obtained from the same sample, sequenced in a study of blood T cell repertoires in COVID-19. TCRdb's copy holds only in-frame clones and misses some; the assay was immunoSEQ multiplex PCR. The sample carries around 100,000 clones, around 85% recorded once. Specimen: peripheral blood. Receptor source: a human donor in a cohort sampled during active COVID-19.

This sequence joins TRBV6-5 and TRBJ1-2; no definite D call. Trimming removed 7 bases at V and 0 bases at J, with 15 bases between. The CDR3 covers 15 residues. Germline V gene data show CDR1 as MNHEY and CDR2 as SVGAGI. CDR3 nucleotides: TGTGCCAGCACCCCGGGAGGGATCTCTAACTATGGCTACACCTTC. Its translation is CASTPGGISNYGYTF.

This chain uses TRBV6-5 with TRBJ2-1; D unresolved. Trimming left V 4 bases short and J 7 bases short, with 8 bases between. Germline CDR1 and CDR2: MNHEY and SVGAGI. This CDR3 region has 12 residues. As DNA, the CDR3 is TGTGCCAGCAGTTGGGCCGGTAATGAGCAGTTCTTC. Translation: CASSWAGNEQFF.

This sequence joins TRBV28 and TRBJ2-1; TRBD1 aligns across 9 bases. Germline CDR1 reads MDHEN; CDR2 reads SYDVKM. With V trimmed by 6 bases and J by 5 bases, 11 bases remained unmatched. The CDR3 runs to 16 residues. DNA for the CDR3: TGTGCCAGCAGACTACCGGGACAGGGTACCAACAATGAGCAGTTCTTC. Its translation: CASRLPGQGTNNEQFF.

V and J are TRBV30 and TRBJ2-7; D is uncertain. V was clipped by 1 base and J by 2 bases, with 6 bases between them. Germline V gives CDR1 GTSNPN, CDR2 SVGIG (reference sequence). The CDR3 extends over 12 amino acids. CDR3 sequence: CAWSGGTYEQYF. CDR3 coding DNA: TGTGCCTGGAGTGGAGGAACCTACGAGCAGTACTTC.

The V gene is TRBV7-2, the J gene TRBJ2-3; TRBD2 matches at 11 bases. The CDR3 loop spans 15 amino acids. Germline-derived CDR1 and CDR2 are SGHTA and FQGNSA. V lost 6 bases and J lost 4; bases outside the gene matches: 6. The CDR3 nucleotides read TGTGCCAGCAGTTCTAGCGGGGGGTGGGCAGATACGCAGTATTTT. It codes for CASSSSGGWADTQYF.

V usage is TRBV19 and J usage is TRBJ1-1, with D possibly TRBD1 on 5 matching bases. V lost 8 bases and J 1 base, leaving 11 bases between the germline ends. CDR1 is LNHDA, CDR2 SQIVND, per germline (reference sequence). The CDR3 loop spans 13 amino acids. The CDR3: CASQSDRNTEAFF. As DNA, the CDR3 is TGTGCCAGTCAGAGTGACAGGAACACTGAAGCTTTCTTT. Filled out from reference TRBV19 and TRBJ1-1, the complete variable domain reads DGGITQSPKYLFRKEGQNVTLSCEQNLNHDAMYWYRQDPGQGLRLIYYSQIVNDFQKGDIAEGYSVSREKKESFPLTVTSAQKNPTAFYLCASQSDRNTEAFFGQGTRLTVV.

The rearrangement joins TRBV5-1 to TRBJ1-2, with D possibly TRBD1 on 6 matching bases. The germline CDR1 and CDR2 sequences are SGHRS and YFSETQ. V was shortened by 4 bases and J by 7 bases, with 11 bases between the two germline ends. The CDR3 has 12 residues. CDR3 loop: CASSTDRSGYTF. The CDR3 DNA reads as TGCGCCAGCAGCACGGACAGATCTGGCTACACCTTC. The whole variable domain, remainder taken from reference TRBV5-1 and TRBJ1-2, is KAGVTQTPRYLIKTRGQQVTLSCSPISGHRSVSWYQQTPGQGLQFLFEYFSETQRNKGNFPGRFSGRQFSNSRSEMNVSTLELGDSALYLCASSTDRSGYTFGSGTRLTVV.

The rearrangement uses TRBV12-3 or TRBV12-4 and TRBJ1-2, with D hard to call. V lost 6 bases to trimming and J lost 4 bases, with 9 bases between them. The CDR3 loop spans 12 amino acids. The chain's CDR3 is CASSTGLYGYTF. CDR3 DNA sequence: TGTGCCAGCAGCACTGGACTCTATGGCTACACCTTC.

V and J are TRBV6-5 and TRBJ1-1, with 8 bases that match TRBD1. The CDR3 consists of 14 residues. The junction had 6 bases not matched to a gene; V was cut back by 6 bases and J by 3 bases. The germline CDR1 and CDR2 sequences are MNHEY and SVGAGI. The CDR3 loop reads CASRLGQAYTEAFF. As DNA, the CDR3 is TGTGCCAGCAGACTGGGACAGGCTTACACTGAAGCTTTCTTT.

The V gene is TRBV10-3, the J gene TRBJ2-1, with TRBD2 matching 13 bases. Germline values: CDR1 ENHRY, CDR2 SYGVKD. With V trimmed by 6 bases and J by 0 bases, 8 bases remained unmatched. The CDR3 runs to 18 residues. CDR3 in DNA: TGTGCCATCAGCGCCGGGACTAGCGGGAAGAGCTCCTACAATGAGCAGTTCTTC. This translates into CAISAGTSGKSSYNEQFF.